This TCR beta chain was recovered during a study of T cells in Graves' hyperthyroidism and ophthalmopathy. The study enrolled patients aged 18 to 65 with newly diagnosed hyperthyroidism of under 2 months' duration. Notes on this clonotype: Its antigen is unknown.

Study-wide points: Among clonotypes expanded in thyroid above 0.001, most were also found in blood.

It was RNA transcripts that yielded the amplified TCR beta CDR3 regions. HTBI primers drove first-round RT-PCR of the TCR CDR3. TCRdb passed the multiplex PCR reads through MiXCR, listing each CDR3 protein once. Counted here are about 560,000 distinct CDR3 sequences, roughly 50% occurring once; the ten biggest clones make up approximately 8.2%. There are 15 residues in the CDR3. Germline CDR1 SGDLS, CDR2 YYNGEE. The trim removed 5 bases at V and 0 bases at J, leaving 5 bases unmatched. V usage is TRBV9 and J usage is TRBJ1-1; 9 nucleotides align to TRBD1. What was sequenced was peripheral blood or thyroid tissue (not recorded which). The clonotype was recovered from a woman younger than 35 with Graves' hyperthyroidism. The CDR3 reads CASSSYRGLNTEAFF. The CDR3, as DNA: TGTGCCAGCAGTTCATACAGGGGGCTGAACACTGAAGCTTTCTTT. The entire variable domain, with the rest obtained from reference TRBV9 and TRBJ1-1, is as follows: DSGVTQTPKHLITATGQRVTLRCSPRSGDLSVYWYQQSLDQGLQFLIQYYNGEERAKGNILERFSAQQFPDLHSELNLSSLELGDSALYFCASSSYRGLNTEAFFGQGTRLTVV.